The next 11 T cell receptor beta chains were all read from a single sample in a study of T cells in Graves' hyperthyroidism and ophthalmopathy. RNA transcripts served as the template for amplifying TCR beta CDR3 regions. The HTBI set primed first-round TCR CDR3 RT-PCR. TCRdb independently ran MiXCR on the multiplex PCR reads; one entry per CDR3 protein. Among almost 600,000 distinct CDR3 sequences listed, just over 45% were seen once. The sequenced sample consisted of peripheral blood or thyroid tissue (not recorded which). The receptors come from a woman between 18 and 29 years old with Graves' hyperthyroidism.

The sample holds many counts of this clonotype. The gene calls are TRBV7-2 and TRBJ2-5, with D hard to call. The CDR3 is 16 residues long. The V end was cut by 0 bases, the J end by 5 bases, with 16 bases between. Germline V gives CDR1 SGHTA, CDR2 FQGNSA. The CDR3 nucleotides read TGTGCCAGCAGCTTAGCGCGGTCGAGCGCGGCTGAGACCCAGTACTTC. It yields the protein CASSLARSSAAETQYF.

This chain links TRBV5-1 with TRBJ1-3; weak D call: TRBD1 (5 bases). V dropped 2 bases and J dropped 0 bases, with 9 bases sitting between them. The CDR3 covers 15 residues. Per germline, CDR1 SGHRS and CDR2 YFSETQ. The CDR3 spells CASSFAGLSGNTIYF. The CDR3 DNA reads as TGCGCCAGCAGCTTCGCAGGGCTCTCTGGAAACACCATATATTTT.

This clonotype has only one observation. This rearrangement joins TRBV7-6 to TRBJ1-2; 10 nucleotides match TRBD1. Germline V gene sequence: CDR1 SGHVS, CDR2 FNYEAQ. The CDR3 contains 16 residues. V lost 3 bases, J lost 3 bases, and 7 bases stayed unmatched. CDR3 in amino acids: CASSLGTGDSHYGYTF. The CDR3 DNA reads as TGTGCCAGCAGCTTGGGGACAGGGGACTCGCACTATGGCTACACCTTC.

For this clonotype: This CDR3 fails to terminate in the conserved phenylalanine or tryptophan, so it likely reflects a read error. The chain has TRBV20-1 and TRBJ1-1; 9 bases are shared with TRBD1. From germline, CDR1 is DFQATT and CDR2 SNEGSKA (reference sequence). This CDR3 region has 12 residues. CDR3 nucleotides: TGCAGCGCTGACAGGGGGGACACTGAAGCTTTCCTT. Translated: CSADRGDTEAFL.

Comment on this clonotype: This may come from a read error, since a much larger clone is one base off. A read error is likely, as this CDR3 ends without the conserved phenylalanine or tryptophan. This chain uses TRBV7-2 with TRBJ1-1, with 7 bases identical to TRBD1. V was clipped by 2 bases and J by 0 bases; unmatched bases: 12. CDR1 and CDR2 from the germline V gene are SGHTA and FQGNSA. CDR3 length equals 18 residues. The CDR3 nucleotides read TGTGCCAGCAGCTTAATGGTACTGGGAGGGGGCATGAACACTGAAGCTTTCCTT. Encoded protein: CASSLMVLGGGMNTEAFL.

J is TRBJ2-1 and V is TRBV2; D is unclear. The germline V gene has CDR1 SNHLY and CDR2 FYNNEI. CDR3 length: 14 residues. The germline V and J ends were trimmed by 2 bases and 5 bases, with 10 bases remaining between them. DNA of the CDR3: TGTGCCAGCAGTGAACGAGCGCGTAACAATGAGCAGTTCTTC. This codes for CASSERARNNEQFF.

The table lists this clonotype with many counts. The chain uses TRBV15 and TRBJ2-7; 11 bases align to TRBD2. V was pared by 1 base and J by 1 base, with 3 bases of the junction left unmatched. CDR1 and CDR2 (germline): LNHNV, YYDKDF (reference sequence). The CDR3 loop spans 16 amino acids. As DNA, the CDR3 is TGTGCCACCAGCAGAGCCGGGACTAGCGGTTCCTACGAGCAGTACTTC. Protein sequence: CATSRAGTSGSYEQYF.

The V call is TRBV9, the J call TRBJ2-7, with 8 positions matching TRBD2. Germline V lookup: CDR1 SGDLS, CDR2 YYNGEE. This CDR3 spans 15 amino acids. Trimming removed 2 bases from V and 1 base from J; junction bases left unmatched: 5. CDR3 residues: CASSVVAGGSYEQYF. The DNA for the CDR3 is TGTGCCAGCAGCGTTGTTGCGGGAGGTTCCTACGAGCAGTACTTC.

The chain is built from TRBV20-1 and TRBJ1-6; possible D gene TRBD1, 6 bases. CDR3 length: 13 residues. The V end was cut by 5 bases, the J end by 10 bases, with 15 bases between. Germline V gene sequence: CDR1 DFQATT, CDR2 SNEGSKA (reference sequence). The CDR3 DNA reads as TGCAGTGCTGTTGACAGGACGCAATCACCCCTCCACTTT. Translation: CSAVDRTQSPLHF.

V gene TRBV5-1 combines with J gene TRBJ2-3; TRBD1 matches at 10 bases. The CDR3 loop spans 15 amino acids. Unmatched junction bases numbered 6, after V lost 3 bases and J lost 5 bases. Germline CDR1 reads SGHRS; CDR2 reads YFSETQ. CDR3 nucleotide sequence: TGCGCCAGCAGCTGGGACAGGGGAGGCGGAGATACGCAGTATTTT. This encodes CASSWDRGGGDTQYF.

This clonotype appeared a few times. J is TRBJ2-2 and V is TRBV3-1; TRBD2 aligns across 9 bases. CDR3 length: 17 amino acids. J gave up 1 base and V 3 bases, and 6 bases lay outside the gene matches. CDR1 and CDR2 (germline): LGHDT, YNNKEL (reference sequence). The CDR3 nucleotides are TGTGCCAGCAGCCACGCCGTTAGCGGGAGGAACACCGGGGAGCTGTTTTTT. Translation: CASSHAVSGRNTGELFF.